The present entry profiles one TCR beta chain with its context. As handled by the study authors: Cell counts per sample came from amplifying reference gene primers. The repertoire was sequenced with immunoSEQ multiplex PCR; TCRdb's copy has only in-frame clones and lacks some. The V and J calls and the clone size are those of that table, but D and trimming were determined from the DNA. The sample records over 150,000 clones, just over 85% being singletons. The entry originates in a study of blood T cell repertoires in COVID-19. The wider study: COVID-19 samples collected from the United States, Italy and Spain covered acute and convalescent phases. T cells, B-cell-depleted T cells, or PBMCs provided the cDNA or gDNA that served as material.

V lost 4 bases and J lost 8; bases outside the gene matches: 7. Germline assignment: CDR1 MNHEY and CDR2 SVGAGI. The CDR3 has 15 residues. The clonotype comes from a man aged 50 or older with active or convalescent COVID-19. The V call is TRBV6-5, the J call TRBJ1-4; 10 positions agree with TRBD1. The sequenced material came from peripheral blood. CDR3 nucleotide sequence: TGTGCCAGCAGTTCCCCGGACAGGGGGGAAGAAAAACTGTTTTTT. Translating it yields CASSSPDRGEEKLFF.